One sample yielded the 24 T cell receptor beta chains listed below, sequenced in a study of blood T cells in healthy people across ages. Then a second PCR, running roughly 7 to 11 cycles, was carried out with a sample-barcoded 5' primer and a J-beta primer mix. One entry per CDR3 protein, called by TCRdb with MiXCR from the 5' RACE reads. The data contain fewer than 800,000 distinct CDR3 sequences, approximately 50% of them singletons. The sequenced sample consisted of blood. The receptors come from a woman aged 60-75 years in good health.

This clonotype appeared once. CDR3 amino acids: CASSLRGLAGASTDTQYF. DNA of the CDR3: TGTGCCAGCAGCTTAAGGGGGCTAGCGGGAGCCAGCACAGATACGCAGTATTTT. V and J are TRBV7-2 and TRBJ2-3; 10 nucleotides line up with TRBD2. Germline loops: CDR1 SGHTA, CDR2 FQGNSA. The CDR3 is 18 amino acids. V lost 2 bases to trimming and J lost 0 bases; unmatched junction nucleotides: 8.

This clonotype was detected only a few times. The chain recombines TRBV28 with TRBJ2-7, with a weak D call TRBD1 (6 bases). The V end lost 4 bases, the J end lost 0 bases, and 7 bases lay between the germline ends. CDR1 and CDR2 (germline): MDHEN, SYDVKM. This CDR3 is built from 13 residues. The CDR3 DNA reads TGTGCCAGCAGTTGGGACAACTCCTACGAGCAGTACTTC. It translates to CASSWDNSYEQYF. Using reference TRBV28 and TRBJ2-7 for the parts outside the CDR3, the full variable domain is DVKVTQSSRYLVKRTGEKVFLECVQDMDHENMFWYRQDPGLGLRLIYFSYDVKMKEKGDIPEGYSVSREKKERFSLILESASTNQTSMYLCASSWDNSYEQYFGPGTRLTVT.

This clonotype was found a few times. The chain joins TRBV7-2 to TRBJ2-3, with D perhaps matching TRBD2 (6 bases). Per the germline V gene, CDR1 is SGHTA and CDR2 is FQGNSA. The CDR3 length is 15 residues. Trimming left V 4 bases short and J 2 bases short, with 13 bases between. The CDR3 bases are TGTGCCAGCAGCTCGAGGAGGGCCGCCACAGATACGCAGTATTTT. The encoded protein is CASSSRRAATDTQYF.

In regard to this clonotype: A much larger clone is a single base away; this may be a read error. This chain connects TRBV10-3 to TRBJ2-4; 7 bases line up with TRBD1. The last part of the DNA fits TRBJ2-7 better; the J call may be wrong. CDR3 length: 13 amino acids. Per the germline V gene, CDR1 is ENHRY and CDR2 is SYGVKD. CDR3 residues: CAISRDSTCEQYF. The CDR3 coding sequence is TGTGCCATCAGCCGGGACAGTACCTGCGAGCAGTACTTC.

The CDR3 DNA reads TGTGCCAGCAGTTTAACTTTTATCAGGGCCAGGGGGTTCCACGAGCAGTACTTC. Protein: CASSLTFIRARGFHEQYF. The chain has TRBV28 and TRBJ2-5, with 7 bases that match TRBD1. The tail of the sequence fits TRBJ2-7 better, so the J call may be wrong. The V gene's germline CDR1 is MDHEN and CDR2 SYDVKM. CDR3 length: 18 residues.

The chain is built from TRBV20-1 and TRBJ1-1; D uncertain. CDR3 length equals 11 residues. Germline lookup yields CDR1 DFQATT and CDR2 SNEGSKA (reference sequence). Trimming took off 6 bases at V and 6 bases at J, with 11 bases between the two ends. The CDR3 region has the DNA TGCAGTGCCCAAGCAGTCCCTGAAGCTTTCTTT. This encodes CSAQAVPEAFF.

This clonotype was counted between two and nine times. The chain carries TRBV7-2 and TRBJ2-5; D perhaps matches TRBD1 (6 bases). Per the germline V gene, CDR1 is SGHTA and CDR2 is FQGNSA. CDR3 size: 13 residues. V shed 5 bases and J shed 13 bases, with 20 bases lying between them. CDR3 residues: CASSPGQGLSRYF. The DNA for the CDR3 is TGTGCCAGCAGCCCCGGGCAGGGGCTCTCGCGGTACTTC.

The CDR3 loop is CASSGMTGQDGYTF. CDR3 in DNA: TGTGCCAGCAGTGGTATGACAGGGCAAGATGGCTACACCTTC. The rearrangement joins TRBV25-1 to TRBJ1-2; 7 bases match TRBD1. Germline-derived CDR1 and CDR2 are MGHDK and SYGVNS. This CDR3 has 14 amino acids. V shed 4 bases, J shed 6 bases, and the junction held 8 bases outside the gene matches.

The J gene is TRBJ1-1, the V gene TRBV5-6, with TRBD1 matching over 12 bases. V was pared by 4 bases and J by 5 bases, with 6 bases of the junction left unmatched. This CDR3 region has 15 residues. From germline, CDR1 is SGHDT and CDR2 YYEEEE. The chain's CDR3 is CASSRDRGRWTEAFF. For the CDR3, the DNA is TGTGCCAGCAGCCGGGACAGGGGGCGATGGACTGAAGCTTTCTTT. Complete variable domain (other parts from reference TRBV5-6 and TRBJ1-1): DAGVTQSPTHLIKTRGQQVTLRCSPKSGHDTVSWYQQALGQGPQFIFQYYEEEERQRGNFPDRFSGHQFPNYSSELNVNALLLGDSALYLCASSRDRGRWTEAFFGQGTRLTVV.

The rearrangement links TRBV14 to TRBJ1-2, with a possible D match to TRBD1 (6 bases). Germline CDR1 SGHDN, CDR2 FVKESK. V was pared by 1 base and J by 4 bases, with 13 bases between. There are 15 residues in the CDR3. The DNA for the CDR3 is TGTGCCAGCAGCCAAGGTGGGGGCGGAATCTATGGCTACACCTTC. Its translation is CASSQGGGGIYGYTF.

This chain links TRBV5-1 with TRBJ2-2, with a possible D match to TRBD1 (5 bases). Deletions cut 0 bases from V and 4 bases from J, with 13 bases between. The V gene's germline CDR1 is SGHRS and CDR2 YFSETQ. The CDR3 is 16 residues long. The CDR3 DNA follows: TGCGCCAGCAGCTTGGCCCCGACAGCCACCACCGGGGAGCTGTTTTTT. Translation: CASSLAPTATTGELFF.

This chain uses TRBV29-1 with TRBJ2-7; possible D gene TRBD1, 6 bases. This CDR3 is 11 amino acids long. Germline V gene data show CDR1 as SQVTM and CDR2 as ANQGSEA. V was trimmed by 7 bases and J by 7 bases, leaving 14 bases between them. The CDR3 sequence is CSGGHNNEQYF. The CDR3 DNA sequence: TGCAGCGGGGGACACAACAATGAGCAGTACTTC.

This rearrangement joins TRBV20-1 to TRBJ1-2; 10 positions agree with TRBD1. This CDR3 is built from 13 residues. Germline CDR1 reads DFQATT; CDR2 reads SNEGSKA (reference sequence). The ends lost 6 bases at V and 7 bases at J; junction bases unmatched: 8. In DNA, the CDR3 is TGCAGTGCCAGGCGACAGGGGGCAGGTGGCTACACCTTC. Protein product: CSARRQGAGGYTF.

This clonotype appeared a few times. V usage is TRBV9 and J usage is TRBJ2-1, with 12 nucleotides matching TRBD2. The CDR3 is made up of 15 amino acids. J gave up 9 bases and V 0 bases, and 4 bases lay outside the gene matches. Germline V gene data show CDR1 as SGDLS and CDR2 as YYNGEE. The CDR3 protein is CASSVASGRAGEQFF. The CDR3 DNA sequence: TGTGCCAGCAGCGTAGCTAGCGGGAGGGCCGGTGAGCAGTTCTTC.

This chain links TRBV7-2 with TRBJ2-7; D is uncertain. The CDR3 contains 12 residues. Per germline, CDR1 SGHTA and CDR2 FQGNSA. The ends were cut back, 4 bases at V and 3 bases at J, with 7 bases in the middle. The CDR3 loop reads CASSSKLYEQYF. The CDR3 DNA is TGTGCCAGCAGCTCCAAACTCTACGAGCAGTACTTC.

CDR3 loop: CASSLNPAGTYNEQFF. CDR3 nucleotide sequence: TGCGCCAGCAGCTTGAACCCAGCCGGTACATACAATGAGCAGTTCTTC. The chain links TRBV5-1 to TRBJ2-1; no clear D. Between the trimmed V and J ends, which lost 1 base and 4 bases, there was a span of 15 bases. The CDR3 contains 16 residues. The germline gives CDR1 SGHRS, CDR2 YFSETQ.

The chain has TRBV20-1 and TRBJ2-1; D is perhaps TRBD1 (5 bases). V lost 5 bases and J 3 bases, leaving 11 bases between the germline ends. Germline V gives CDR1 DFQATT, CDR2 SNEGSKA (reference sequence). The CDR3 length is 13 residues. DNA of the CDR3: TGCAGTGCTTCGACAGCAGGCTACAATGAGCAGTTCTTC. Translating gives CSASTAGYNEQFF.

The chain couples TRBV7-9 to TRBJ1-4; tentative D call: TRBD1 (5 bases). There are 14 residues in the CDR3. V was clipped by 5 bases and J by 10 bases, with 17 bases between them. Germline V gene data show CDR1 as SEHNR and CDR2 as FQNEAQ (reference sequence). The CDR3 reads CASSHRTGGGKLFF. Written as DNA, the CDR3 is TGTGCCAGCAGCCACCGGACGGGGGGGGGAAAACTGTTTTTT.

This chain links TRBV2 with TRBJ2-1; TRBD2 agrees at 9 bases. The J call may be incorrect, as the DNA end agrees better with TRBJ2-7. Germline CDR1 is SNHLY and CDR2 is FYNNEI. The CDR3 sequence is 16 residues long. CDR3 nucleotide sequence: TGTGCCAGCAGTGAGGCTAGCGGGATGTCCTACAATGAGCAGTACTTC. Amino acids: CASSEASGMSYNEQYF.

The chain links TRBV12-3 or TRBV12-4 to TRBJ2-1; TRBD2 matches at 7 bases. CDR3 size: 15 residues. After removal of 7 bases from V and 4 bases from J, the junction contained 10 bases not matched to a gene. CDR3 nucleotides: TGTGCCAGCACCATGGGAGGGAGGGAATACAATGAGCAGTTCTTC. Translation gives CASTMGGREYNEQFF.

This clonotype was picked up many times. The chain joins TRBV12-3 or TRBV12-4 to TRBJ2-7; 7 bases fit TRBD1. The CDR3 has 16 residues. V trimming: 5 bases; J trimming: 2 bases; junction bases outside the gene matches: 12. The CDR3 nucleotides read TGTGCCAGCAGTCCTCCCTTCGCAGGGGGTCCCTACGAGCAGTACTTC. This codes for CASSPPFAGGPYEQYF.

The CDR3 nucleotides read TGTGCCAGCAGTTTATGGCCCGACCAAGAGACCCAGTACTTC. This sequence encodes CASSLWPDQETQYF. V gene TRBV27 combines with J gene TRBJ2-5, with D hard to call. The ends were cut back, 1 base at V and 0 bases at J, with 6 bases in the middle. Germline V gene sequence: CDR1 MNHEY, CDR2 SMNVEV (reference sequence). The CDR3 runs 14 residues.

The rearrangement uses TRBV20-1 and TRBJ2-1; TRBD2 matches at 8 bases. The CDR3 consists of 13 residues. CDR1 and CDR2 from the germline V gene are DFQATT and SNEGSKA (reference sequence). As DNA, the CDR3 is TGCAGCAGTTTGGCGGGAGGAGGCAATGAGCAGTTCTTC. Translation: CSSLAGGGNEQFF.

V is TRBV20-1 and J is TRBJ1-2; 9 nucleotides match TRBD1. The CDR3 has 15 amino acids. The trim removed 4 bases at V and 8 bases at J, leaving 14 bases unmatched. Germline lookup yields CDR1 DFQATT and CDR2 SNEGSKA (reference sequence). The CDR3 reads CSATRTGAPAVGYTF. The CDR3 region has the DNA TGCAGTGCTACCCGGACAGGGGCCCCCGCGGTGGGCTACACCTTC.